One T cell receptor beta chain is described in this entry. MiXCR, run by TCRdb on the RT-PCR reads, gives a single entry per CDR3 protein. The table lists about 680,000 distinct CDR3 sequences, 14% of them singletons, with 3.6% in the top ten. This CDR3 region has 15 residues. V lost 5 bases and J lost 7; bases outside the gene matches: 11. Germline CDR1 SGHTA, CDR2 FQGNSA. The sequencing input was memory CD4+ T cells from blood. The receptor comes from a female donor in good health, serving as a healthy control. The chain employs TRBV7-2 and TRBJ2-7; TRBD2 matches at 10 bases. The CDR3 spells CASSRRTSGPREQYF. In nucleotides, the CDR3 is TGTGCCAGCAGCCGACGGACTAGCGGACCGAGAGAGCAGTACTTC.